This T cell receptor beta chain was observed in a study of Graves' ophthalmopathy and Graves' hyperthyroidism. RNA transcripts were the source from which TCR beta CDR3 regions were amplified. RT-PCR was first run with HTBI primers, then multiplex PCR in a second round. Each CDR3 protein gets one entry after TCRdb re-called the multiplex PCR reads with MiXCR. Of around 1.1 million distinct CDR3 sequences in the sample, around a third were seen once. Germline CDR1 reads LGHNA; CDR2 reads YSLEER. V dropped 0 bases and J dropped 1 base, with 6 bases sitting between them. This CDR3 is built from 14 residues. There are many counts of this clonotype.

The clonotype was recovered from an adult man with Graves' hyperthyroidism. This chain connects TRBV4-3 to TRBJ1-1, with D hard to call. Sequenced: peripheral blood or thyroid tissue (not recorded which). The CDR3 bases are TGCGCCAGCAGCCAAGAGCCGAGGAACACTGAAGCTTTCTTT. It specifies CASSQEPRNTEAFF.